These T cell receptor beta chains were read from a single sample in a study of T cells in Graves' hyperthyroidism and ophthalmopathy. In TCRdb, the multiplex PCR reads were re-called with MiXCR into one record per CDR3 protein. The sample records hundreds of thousands of distinct CDR3 sequences, approximately 40% being singletons. Sequences were obtained from blood. The source is a man aged 18 to 29 with Graves' hyperthyroidism. The CDR3 runs from the conserved cysteine through the conserved F or W. A D gene is named only where the DNA matches it firmly. Clone size is shown for a subset of rows, as once, few, many or a class of expanded clone.

abundance: many; v_gene: TRBV29-1; d_gene: -; j_gene: TRBJ2-6; CDR3aa: CSVLYGANVLTF; CDR3nt: TGCAGCGTTTTGTATGGGGCCAACGTCCTGACTTTC
abundance: -; v_gene: TRBV30; d_gene: -; j_gene: TRBJ1-5; CDR3aa: CAWSDSPNQPQHF; CDR3nt: TGTGCCTGGAGTGACAGCCCTAATCAGCCCCAGCATTTT
abundance: many; v_gene: TRBV10-3; d_gene: TRBD1; j_gene: TRBJ2-6; CDR3aa: CAISAGQGAGGANVLTF; CDR3nt: TGTGCCATCAGTGCGGGACAGGGGGCTGGTGGGGCCAACGTCCTGACTTTC
abundance: -; v_gene: TRBV10-3; d_gene: -; j_gene: TRBJ1-5; CDR3aa: CAISAGTSNQPQHF; CDR3nt: TGTGCCATCAGTGCAGGGACTAGCAATCAGCCCCAGCATTTT
abundance: -; v_gene: TRBV5-8; d_gene: -; j_gene: TRBJ1-1; CDR3aa: CASGRTLLNTEAFF; CDR3nt: TGTGCCAGCGGCCGGACACTACTGAACACTGAAGCTTTCTTT
abundance: many; v_gene: TRBV7-9; d_gene: -; j_gene: TRBJ2-7; CDR3aa: CASSSDMPQYF; CDR3nt: TGTGCCAGCAGCTCCGACATGCCGCAGTACTTC
abundance: -; v_gene: TRBV29-1; d_gene: TRBD1; j_gene: TRBJ1-6; CDR3aa: CSVSTGDNSPLHF; CDR3nt: TGCAGCGTCTCGACAGGGGATAATTCACCCCTCCACTTT
abundance: -; v_gene: TRBV5-1; d_gene: -; j_gene: TRBJ1-1; CDR3aa: CASSSFPLSDLNTEAFF; CDR3nt: TGCGCCAGCAGCTCTTTCCCACTTTCGGATTTGAACACTGAAGCTTTCTTT
abundance: many; v_gene: TRBV25-1; d_gene: -; j_gene: TRBJ1-1; CDR3aa: CASSERQGFAEAFF; CDR3nt: TGTGCCAGCAGTGAAAGGCAGGGCTTCGCTGAAGCTTTCTTT
abundance: few; v_gene: TRBV11-2; d_gene: -; j_gene: TRBJ2-7; CDR3aa: CASSTGSGEQYF; CDR3nt: TGTGCCAGCAGCACAGGGTCCGGTGAGCAGTACTTC
abundance: -; v_gene: TRBV9; d_gene: TRBD1; j_gene: TRBJ2-6; CDR3aa: CASSATLGDRFSGANVLTF; CDR3nt: TGTGCCAGCAGCGCAACCCTCGGGGACAGGTTCTCTGGGGCCAACGTCCTGACTTTC
abundance: -; v_gene: TRBV2; d_gene: -; j_gene: TRBJ2-7; CDR3aa: CASSFPSGNEQYF; CDR3nt: TGTGCCAGCAGCTTCCCGAGTGGAAACGAGCAGTACTTC
abundance: many; v_gene: TRBV10-3; d_gene: -; j_gene: TRBJ1-3; CDR3aa: CAISEGQPFSGNTIYF; CDR3nt: TGTGCCATCAGTGAAGGTCAGCCTTTCTCTGGAAACACCATATATTTT
abundance: -; v_gene: TRBV10-3; d_gene: -; j_gene: TRBJ1-2; CDR3aa: CAISPTETYGYTF; CDR3nt: TGTGCCATCAGCCCGACAGAGACCTATGGCTACACCTTC
abundance: few; v_gene: TRBV6-1; d_gene: -; j_gene: TRBJ1-6; CDR3aa: CATWTGRGAPLHF; CDR3nt: TGTGCCACCTGGACCGGGCGGGGAGCACCCCTCCACTTT
abundance: many; v_gene: TRBV2; d_gene: TRBD1; j_gene: TRBJ1-2; CDR3aa: CASSEASVGQRDYGYTF; CDR3nt: TGTGCCAGCAGTGAAGCATCAGTGGGACAGAGGGACTATGGCTACACCTTC
abundance: -; v_gene: TRBV5-1; d_gene: -; j_gene: TRBJ2-7; CDR3aa: CASSPSGGPGSRNF; CDR3nt: TGCGCCAGCAGCCCAAGTGGGGGCCCCGGGAGCCGGAACTTC
abundance: many; v_gene: TRBV20-1; d_gene: -; j_gene: TRBJ1-2; CDR3aa: CSSLLPTTYGYTF; CDR3nt: TGCAGTTCTCTCCTCCCCACAACCTATGGCTACACCTTC
abundance: many; v_gene: TRBV2; d_gene: -; j_gene: TRBJ2-5; CDR3aa: CASSRGRGETQYF; CDR3nt: TGTGCCAGCAGCCGGGGGCGGGGGGAGACCCAGTACTTC
abundance: few; v_gene: TRBV12-5; d_gene: -; j_gene: TRBJ1-5; CDR3aa: CASGFIGGNQPQHF; CDR3nt: TGTGCTAGTGGTTTTATAGGGGGCAATCAGCCCCAGCATTTT
abundance: -; v_gene: TRBV7-7; d_gene: TRBD2; j_gene: TRBJ2-2; CDR3aa: CASSAMGGITNTGELFF; CDR3nt: TGTGCTAGCAGCGCCATGGGGGGGATTACGAACACCGGGGAGCTGTTTTTT
abundance: few; v_gene: TRBV9; d_gene: -; j_gene: TRBJ2-7; CDR3aa: CASSPPNKYEQYF; CDR3nt: TGTGCCAGCAGCCCCCCGAATAAGTACGAGCAGTACTTC
abundance: -; v_gene: TRBV6-1; d_gene: -; j_gene: TRBJ2-7; CDR3aa: CASSLGPGPREQYF; CDR3nt: TGTGCCAGCAGCTTGGGGCCGGGGCCGAGGGAGCAGTACTTC
abundance: -; v_gene: TRBV7-2; d_gene: -; j_gene: TRBJ1-5; CDR3aa: CASSLGLGEQPQHF; CDR3nt: TGTGCCAGCAGCTTAGGACTAGGGGAGCAGCCCCAGCATTTT
abundance: -; v_gene: TRBV19; d_gene: -; j_gene: TRBJ2-5; CDR3aa: CASSIDTGEETQYF; CDR3nt: TGTGCCAGTAGTATAGATACGGGGGAAGAGACCCAGTACTTC
abundance: many; v_gene: TRBV19; d_gene: -; j_gene: TRBJ1-1; CDR3aa: CATSGGTEAFF; CDR3nt: TGTGCCACCAGCGGGGGCACTGAAGCTTTCTTT
abundance: -; v_gene: TRBV12-3/TRBV12-4; d_gene: -; j_gene: TRBJ2-2; CDR3aa: CASTLPRTFTNTGELFF; CDR3nt: TGTGCCAGCACCCTCCCCCGGACATTCACGAACACCGGGGAGCTGTTTTTT
abundance: few; v_gene: TRBV4-2; d_gene: -; j_gene: TRBJ2-5; CDR3aa: CASSQDLEGVETQYF; CDR3nt: TGTGCCAGCAGCCAAGATCTTGAAGGCGTAGAGACCCAGTACTTC
abundance: -; v_gene: TRBV20-1; d_gene: -; j_gene: TRBJ1-2; CDR3aa: CSSGANYGYTF; CDR3nt: TGCAGTTCCGGAGCTAACTATGGCTACACCTTC
abundance: -; v_gene: TRBV19; d_gene: -; j_gene: TRBJ1-5; CDR3aa: CASSQGWDPPQHF; CDR3nt: TGTGCCAGTAGCCAAGGCTGGGATCCGCCCCAGCATTTT
abundance: many; v_gene: TRBV20-1; d_gene: TRBD2; j_gene: TRBJ2-7; CDR3aa: CSARLAVSYEQYF; CDR3nt: TGCAGTGCCAGGCTAGCGGTCTCCTACGAGCAGTACTTC
abundance: -; v_gene: TRBV14; d_gene: -; j_gene: TRBJ1-2; CDR3aa: CASSQAGGTTDGYTF; CDR3nt: TGTGCCAGCAGCCAAGCGGGAGGGACCACTGATGGCTACACCTTC
abundance: few; v_gene: TRBV5-1; d_gene: -; j_gene: TRBJ1-5; CDR3aa: CSAGGDQPQHF; CDR3nt: TGCTCCGCGGGGGGGGATCAGCCCCAGCATTTT
abundance: many; v_gene: TRBV10-3; d_gene: -; j_gene: TRBJ1-1; CDR3aa: CAISERPPGQGTEAFF; CDR3nt: TGTGCCATCAGTGAGCGACCACCCGGGCAGGGGACTGAAGCTTTCTTT
abundance: -; v_gene: TRBV2; d_gene: -; j_gene: TRBJ1-5; CDR3aa: CASSGAGGGSNQPQHF; CDR3nt: TGTGCCAGCAGTGGGGCGGGAGGTGGAAGCAATCAGCCCCAGCATTTT
abundance: many; v_gene: TRBV10-1; d_gene: -; j_gene: TRBJ1-4; CDR3aa: CASRAVTF; CDR3nt: TGCGCCAGCCGGGCGGTAACTTTT
abundance: many; v_gene: TRBV2; d_gene: -; j_gene: TRBJ1-1; CDR3aa: CASRDTMNTEAFF; CDR3nt: TGTGCCAGCAGGGACACCATGAACACTGAAGCTTTCTTT
abundance: many; v_gene: TRBV7-2; d_gene: TRBD2; j_gene: TRBJ2-7; CDR3aa: CASSLELASVYEQYF; CDR3nt: TGTGCCAGCAGCTTAGAACTAGCGTCTGTCTACGAGCAGTACTTC
abundance: -; v_gene: TRBV7-3; d_gene: TRBD1; j_gene: TRBJ2-7; CDR3aa: CASSLTGTDAFYEQYF; CDR3nt: TGTGCCAGCAGCTTAACCGGGACAGACGCTTTCTACGAGCAGTACTTC
abundance: -; v_gene: TRBV2; d_gene: -; j_gene: TRBJ1-6; CDR3aa: CASRDGVRDSPLHF; CDR3nt: TGTGCCAGCAGAGATGGGGTCCGTGATTCACCCCTCCACTTT
abundance: -; v_gene: TRBV29-1; d_gene: -; j_gene: TRBJ2-7; CDR3aa: CSVEGLHEQYF; CDR3nt: TGCAGCGTTGAGGGTCTCCACGAGCAGTACTTC
abundance: -; v_gene: TRBV24-1; d_gene: TRBD1; j_gene: TRBJ2-3; CDR3aa: CATSDPTGVRTDTQYF; CDR3nt: TGTGCCACCAGTGACCCTACAGGGGTCCGGACAGATACGCAGTATTTT
abundance: many; v_gene: TRBV20-1; d_gene: -; j_gene: TRBJ1-5; CDR3aa: CSASRRGGQPQHF; CDR3nt: TGCAGTGCTAGCAGAAGGGGAGGTCAGCCCCAGCATTTT
abundance: many; v_gene: TRBV10-3; d_gene: TRBD1; j_gene: TRBJ2-7; CDR3aa: CAISETGQGPYEQYF; CDR3nt: TGTGCCATCAGTGAGACGGGACAGGGGCCCTACGAGCAGTACTTC
abundance: once; v_gene: TRBV11-2; d_gene: -; j_gene: TRBJ2-6; CDR3aa: CASSFRTGQAPGANVLTF; CDR3nt: TGTGCCAGCAGCTTTAGAACAGGCCAGGCGCCTGGGGCCAACGTCCTGACTTTC
abundance: -; v_gene: TRBV25-1; d_gene: -; j_gene: TRBJ2-5; CDR3aa: CASTRTGLETQYF; CDR3nt: TGTGCCAGCACCCGAACAGGGCTGGAGACCCAGTACTTC
abundance: -; v_gene: TRBV12-3/TRBV12-4; d_gene: TRBD1; j_gene: TRBJ1-4; CDR3aa: CASSGTGQKLFF; CDR3nt: TGTGCCAGCAGCGGGACAGGCCAAAAACTGTTTTTT
abundance: many; v_gene: TRBV10-3; d_gene: -; j_gene: TRBJ1-1; CDR3aa: CAISESAGVNTEAFF; CDR3nt: TGTGCCATCAGTGAGTCCGCAGGGGTGAACACTGAAGCTTTCTTT
abundance: many; v_gene: TRBV27; d_gene: TRBD1; j_gene: TRBJ1-5; CDR3aa: CASRTGDNQPQHF; CDR3nt: TGTGCCAGCCGGACAGGGGACAATCAGCCCCAGCATTTT
abundance: few; v_gene: TRBV19; d_gene: TRBD1; j_gene: TRBJ1-1; CDR3aa: CASSIAGDRKAFF; CDR3nt: TGTGCCAGTAGTATAGCCGGGGACAGGAAAGCTTTCTTT